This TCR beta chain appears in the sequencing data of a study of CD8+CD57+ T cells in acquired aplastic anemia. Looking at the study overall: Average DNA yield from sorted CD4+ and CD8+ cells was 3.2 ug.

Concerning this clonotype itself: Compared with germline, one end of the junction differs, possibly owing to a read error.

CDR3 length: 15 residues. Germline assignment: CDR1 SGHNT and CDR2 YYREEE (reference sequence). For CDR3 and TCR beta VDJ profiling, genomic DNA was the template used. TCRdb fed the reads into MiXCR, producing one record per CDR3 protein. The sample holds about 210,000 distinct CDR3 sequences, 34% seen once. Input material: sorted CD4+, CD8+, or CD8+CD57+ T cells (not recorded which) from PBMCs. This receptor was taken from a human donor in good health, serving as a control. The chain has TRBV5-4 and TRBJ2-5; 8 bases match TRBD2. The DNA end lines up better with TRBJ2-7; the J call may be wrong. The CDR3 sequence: CASGLWLAGTYEQYF. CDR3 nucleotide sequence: TGTGCCAGCGGCTTGTGGCTAGCGGGTACCTACGAGCAGTACTTC.